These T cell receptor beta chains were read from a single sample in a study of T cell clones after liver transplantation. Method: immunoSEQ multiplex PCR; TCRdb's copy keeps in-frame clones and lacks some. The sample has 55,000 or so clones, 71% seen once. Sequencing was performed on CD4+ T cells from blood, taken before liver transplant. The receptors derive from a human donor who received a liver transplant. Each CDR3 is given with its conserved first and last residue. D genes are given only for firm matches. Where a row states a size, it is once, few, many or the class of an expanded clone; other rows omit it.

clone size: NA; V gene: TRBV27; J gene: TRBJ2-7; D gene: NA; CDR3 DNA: TGTGCCAGCATCCTCGCCTCGAGCTCCTACGAGCAGTACTTC; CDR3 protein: CASILASSSYEQYF
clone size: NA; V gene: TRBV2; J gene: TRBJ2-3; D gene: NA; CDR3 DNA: TGTGCCAGCAGCACCCCCCGGACAGATACGCAGTATTTT; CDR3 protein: CASSTPRTDTQYF
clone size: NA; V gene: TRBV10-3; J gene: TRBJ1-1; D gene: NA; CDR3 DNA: TGTGCCATCAGTGATCTCACTGAAGCTTTCTTT; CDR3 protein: CAISDLTEAFF
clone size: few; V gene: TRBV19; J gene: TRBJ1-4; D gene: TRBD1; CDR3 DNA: TGTGCCAGTAGTCCGCCGGGACAGCTTAATGAAAAACTGTTTTTT; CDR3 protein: CASSPPGQLNEKLFF
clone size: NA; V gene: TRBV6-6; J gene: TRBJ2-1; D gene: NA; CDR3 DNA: TGTGCCAGCAGCCAGCCCGGGAATGAGCAGTTCTTC; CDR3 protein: CASSQPGNEQFF
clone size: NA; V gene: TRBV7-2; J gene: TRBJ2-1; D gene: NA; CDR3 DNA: TGTGCCAGCAGCTTAGGACCTAGAGGGTACAATGAGCAGTTCTTC; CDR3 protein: CASSLGPRGYNEQFF
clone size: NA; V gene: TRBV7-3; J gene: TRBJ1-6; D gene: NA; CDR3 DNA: TGTGCCAGCAGCTCCCGGAGGGCTAAAGGGCATTCACCCCTCCACTTT; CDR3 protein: CASSSRRAKGHSPLHF
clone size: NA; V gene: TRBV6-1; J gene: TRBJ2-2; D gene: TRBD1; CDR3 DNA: TGTGCCAGCAGTGAACGGACAGGTTACACCGGGGAGCTGTTTTTT; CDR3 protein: CASSERTGYTGELFF
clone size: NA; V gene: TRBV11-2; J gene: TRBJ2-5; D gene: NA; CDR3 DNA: TGTGCCAGCAGCTTAGAGATCCTTAGCCAAGAGACCCAGTACTTC; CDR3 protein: CASSLEILSQETQYF
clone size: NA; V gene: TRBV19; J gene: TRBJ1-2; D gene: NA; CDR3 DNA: TGTGCCAGTGGTACAGGGAGGAAGGGTGGCTACACCTTC; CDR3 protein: CASGTGRKGGYTF
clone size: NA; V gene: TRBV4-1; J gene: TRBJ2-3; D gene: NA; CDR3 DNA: TGCGCCAGCAGCCAACTTATTTCCGGCGGAGATACGCAGTATTTT; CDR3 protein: CASSQLISGGDTQYF
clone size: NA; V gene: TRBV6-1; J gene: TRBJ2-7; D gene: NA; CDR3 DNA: TGTGCCAGCAGTGATCCAGCGGCTTCAGCCCGCTTC; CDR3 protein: CASSDPAASARF
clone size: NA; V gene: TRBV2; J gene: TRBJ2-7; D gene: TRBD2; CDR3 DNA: TGTGCCAGCAGCGCTGCGGGGGATCTCTACGAGCAGTACTTC; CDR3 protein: CASSAAGDLYEQYF
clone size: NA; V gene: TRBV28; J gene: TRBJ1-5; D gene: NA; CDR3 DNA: TGTGCCAGCAGTTCGGAGGGTACAGTGAATAGCAATCAGCCCCAGCATTTT; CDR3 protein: CASSSEGTVNSNQPQHF
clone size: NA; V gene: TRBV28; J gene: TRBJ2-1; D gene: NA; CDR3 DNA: TGTGCCAGCAGTTTAAGGGGGAGCTCCTACAATGAGCAGTTCTTC; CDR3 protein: CASSLRGSSYNEQFF
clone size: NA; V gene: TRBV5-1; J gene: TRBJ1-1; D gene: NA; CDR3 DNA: TGCGCCAGCAGCTTGGTCTCGGGGATGAACACTGAAGCTTTCTTT; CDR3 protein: CASSLVSGMNTEAFF
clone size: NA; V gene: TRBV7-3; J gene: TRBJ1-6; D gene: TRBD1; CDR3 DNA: TGTGCCAGCAGCTTAAGTACAGGGGACAATTCACCCCTCCACTTT; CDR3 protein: CASSLSTGDNSPLHF
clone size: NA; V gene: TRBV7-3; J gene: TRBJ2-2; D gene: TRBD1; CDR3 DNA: TGTGCCAGCAGCCCTCGGGACAGGTCCACCGGGGAGCTGTTTTTT; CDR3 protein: CASSPRDRSTGELFF
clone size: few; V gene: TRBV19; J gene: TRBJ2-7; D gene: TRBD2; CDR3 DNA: TGTGCCAGTAGTACCCGGCTAGCGGGGGTCTCCTACGAGCAGTACTTC; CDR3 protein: CASSTRLAGVSYEQYF
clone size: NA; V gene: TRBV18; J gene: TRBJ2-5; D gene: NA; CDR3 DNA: TGTGCCAGCTCACCAGGGCGGAGGGAGACCCAGTACTTC; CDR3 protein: CASSPGRRETQYF
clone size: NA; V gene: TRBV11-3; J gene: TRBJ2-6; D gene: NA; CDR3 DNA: TGTGCCAGCAGCACAAGAAGCTCTGGGGCCAACGTCCTGACTTTC; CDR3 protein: CASSTRSSGANVLTF